This TCR beta chain comes out of a study of blood T cell repertoires in COVID-19. Study in general: Both acute and convalescent COVID-19 samples were obtained from the United States, Italy and Spain. Sample material is recorded as cDNA or gDNA derived from T cells, B-cell-depleted T cells, or PBMCs.

Allocation to cohorts depended on clinical history reported by the participants. Original processing methods: Nucleated cell counts were estimated from reference gene primer amplification. Profiled with immunoSEQ multiplex PCR; TCRdb holds only in-frame clones, not every one. The V and J calls and the clone size are those of that table, but D and trimming were determined from the DNA. The sample contains 270,000 or so clones, around nine tenths of which appear only once. The specimen was PBMCs or T cells enriched from blood (not recorded which). This TCR derives from a woman aged 18 to 35 who had recovered from COVID-19.

The CDR3 reads CASSIGGARGNTIYF. The CDR3 DNA reads as TGTGCCAGTAGTATAGGGGGAGCTCGTGGAAACACCATATATTTT. V and J are TRBV19 and TRBJ1-3; no definite D call. The CDR3 has 15 amino acids. The V end lost 1 base, the J end lost 3 bases, and 10 bases lay between the germline ends. The germline CDR1 and CDR2 sequences are LNHDA and SQIVND (reference sequence).